This T cell receptor beta chain derives from a study of T cell responses to AZD1222 COVID-19 vaccine. With 0 bases removed from V and 0 bases from J, the gap between germline ends came to 9 bases. The CDR3 runs 16 residues. This clone was seen a handful of times. Its cognate antigen is unknown. Pooling was applied to second doses at about 4 or about 12 weeks. Study-wide results and caveats: Once two AZD1222 doses were given, Spike-specific TCR breadth and depth went up.

Sequencing used immunoSEQ multiplex PCR; TCRdb keeps in-frame clones, though not all of them. This sample carries 95,000 to 150,000 clones, around 83% of them seen once, and the ten largest clones take around 2.9%. This material consisted of peripheral blood, taken 28 days after the second AZD1222 dose. This chain connects TRBV23-1 to TRBJ1-3; unclear D gene. TRBV23-1 is an ORF; its function is uncertain. This TCR was recovered from an adult who received the AZD1222 COVID-19 vaccine. The chain's CDR3 is CASSQSSPLSGNTIYF. CDR3 DNA: TGCGCCAGCAGTCAATCTTCCCCTCTCTCTGGAAACACCATATATTTT.